This T cell receptor beta chain was profiled in a study of response to subunit inactivated influenza vaccine. Study-level points and caveats: The authors suggested that every seasonal influenza vaccination recruits few new T cells.

In its sample, this clonotype was seen a few times. Its antigen remains unknown. CDR3 length: 12 amino acids. V shed 1 base and J shed 10 bases, with 8 bases lying between them. Germline V CDR1 and CDR2: KGHSH, LQKENI. TCRdb used MiXCR to reprocess the RT-PCR reads, holding one entry per CDR3 protein. The sample yields 200,000 to 300,000 distinct CDR3 sequences, 12% seen once. This TCR was recovered from a man between 45 and 60 years old who received an inactivated influenza vaccine. This sequence joins TRBV18 and TRBJ2-1; no reliable D call. Sequencing used non-naive T cells sorted from PBMCs, obtained 14 to 15 days before vaccination. The chain's CDR3 is CASSPQGTEQFF. The CDR3 bases are TGTGCCAGCTCACCACAGGGTACGGAGCAGTTCTTC. The full variable domain, completed using reference TRBV18 and TRBJ2-1, is NAGVMQNPRHLVRRRGQEARLRCSPMKGHSHVYWYRQLPEEGLKFMVYLQKENIIDESGMPKERFSAEFPKEGPSILRIQQVVRGDSAAYFCASSPQGTEQFFGPGTRLTVL.